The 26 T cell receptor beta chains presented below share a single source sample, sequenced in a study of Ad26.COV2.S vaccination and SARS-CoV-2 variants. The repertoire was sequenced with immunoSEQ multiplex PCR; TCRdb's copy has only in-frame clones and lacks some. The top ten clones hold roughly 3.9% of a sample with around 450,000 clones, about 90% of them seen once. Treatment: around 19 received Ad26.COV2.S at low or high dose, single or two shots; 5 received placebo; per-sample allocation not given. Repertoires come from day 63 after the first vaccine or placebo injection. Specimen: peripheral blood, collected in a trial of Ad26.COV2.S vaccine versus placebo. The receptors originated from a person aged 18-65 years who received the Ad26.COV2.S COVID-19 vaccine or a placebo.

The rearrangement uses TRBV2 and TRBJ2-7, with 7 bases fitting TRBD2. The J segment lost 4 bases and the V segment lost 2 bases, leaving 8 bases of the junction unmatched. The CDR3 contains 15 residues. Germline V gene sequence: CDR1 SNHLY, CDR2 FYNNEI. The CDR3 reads CASSERAGDGYEQYF. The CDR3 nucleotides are TGTGCCAGCAGTGAACGGGCGGGAGACGGATACGAGCAGTACTTC.

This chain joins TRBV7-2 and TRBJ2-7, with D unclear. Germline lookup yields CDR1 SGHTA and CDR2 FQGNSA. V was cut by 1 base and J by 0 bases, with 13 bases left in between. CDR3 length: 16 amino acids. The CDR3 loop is CASSLVFGGVSYEQYF. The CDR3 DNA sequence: TGTGCCAGCAGCTTAGTATTTGGCGGAGTCTCCTACGAGCAGTACTTC.

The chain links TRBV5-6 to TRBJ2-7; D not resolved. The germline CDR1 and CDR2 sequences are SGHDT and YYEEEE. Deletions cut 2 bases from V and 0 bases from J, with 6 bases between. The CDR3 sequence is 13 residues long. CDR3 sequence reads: CASSFLSSYEQYF. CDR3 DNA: TGTGCCAGCAGCTTTCTTAGCTCCTACGAGCAGTACTTC.

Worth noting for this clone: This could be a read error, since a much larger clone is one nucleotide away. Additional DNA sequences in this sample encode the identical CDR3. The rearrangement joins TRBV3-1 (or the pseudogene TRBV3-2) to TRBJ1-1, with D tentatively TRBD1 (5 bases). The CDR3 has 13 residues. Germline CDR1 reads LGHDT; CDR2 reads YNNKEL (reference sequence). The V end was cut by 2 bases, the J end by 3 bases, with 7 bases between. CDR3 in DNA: TGTGCCAGCAGCCAACGGGGGGACACTGAAGCTTTCTTT. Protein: CASSQRGDTEAFF.

Written as DNA, the CDR3 is TGTGCCATCAGTGGACGGATAGGCAGGGGGGAAGAGACCCAGTACTTC. Translation gives CAISGRIGRGEETQYF. V is TRBV10-3 and J is TRBJ2-5; D perhaps matches TRBD1 (7 bases). Germline CDR1 reads ENHRY; CDR2 reads SYGVKD. The CDR3 consists of 16 residues. V was clipped by 4 bases and J by 3 bases, with 18 bases between them.

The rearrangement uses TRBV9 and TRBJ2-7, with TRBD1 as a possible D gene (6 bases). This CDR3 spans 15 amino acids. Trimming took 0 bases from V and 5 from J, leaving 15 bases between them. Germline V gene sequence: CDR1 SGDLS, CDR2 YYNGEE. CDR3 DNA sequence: TGTGCCAGCAGCGTAGCTTCTGGGACAATAGACGAGCAGTACTTC. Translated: CASSVASGTIDEQYF.

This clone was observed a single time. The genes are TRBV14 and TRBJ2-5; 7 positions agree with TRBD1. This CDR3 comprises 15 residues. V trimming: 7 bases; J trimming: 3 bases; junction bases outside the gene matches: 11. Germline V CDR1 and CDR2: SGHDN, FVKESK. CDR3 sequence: CASNSLGQGEETQYF. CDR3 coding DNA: TGTGCCAGCAACTCGCTGGGTCAGGGGGAAGAGACCCAGTACTTC. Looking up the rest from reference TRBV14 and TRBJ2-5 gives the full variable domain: EAGVTQFPSHSVIEKGQTVTLRCDPISGHDNLYWYRRVMGKEIKFLLHFVKESKQDESGMPNNRFLAERTGGTYSTLKVQPAELEDSGVYFCASNSLGQGEETQYFGPGTRLLVL.

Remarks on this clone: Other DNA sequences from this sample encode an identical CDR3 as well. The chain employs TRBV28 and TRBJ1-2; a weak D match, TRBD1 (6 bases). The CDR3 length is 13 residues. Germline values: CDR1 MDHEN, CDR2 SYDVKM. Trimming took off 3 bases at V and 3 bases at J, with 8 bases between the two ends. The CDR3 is CASSLGGYYGYTF. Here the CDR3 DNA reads TGTGCCAGCAGTTTGGGGGGCTACTATGGCTACACCTTC.

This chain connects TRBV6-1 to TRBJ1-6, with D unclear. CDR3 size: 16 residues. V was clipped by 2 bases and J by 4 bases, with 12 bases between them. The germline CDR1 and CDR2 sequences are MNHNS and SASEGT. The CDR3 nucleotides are TGTGCCAGCAGTGAAATCCCTATTCTGTATAATTCACCCCTCCACTTT. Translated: CASSEIPILYNSPLHF.

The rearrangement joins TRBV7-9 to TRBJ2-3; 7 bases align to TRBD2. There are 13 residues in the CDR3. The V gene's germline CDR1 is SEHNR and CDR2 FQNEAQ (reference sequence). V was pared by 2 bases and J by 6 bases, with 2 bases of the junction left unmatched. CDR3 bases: TGTGCCAGCAGCTTAATCGGGGGGGATACGCAGTATTTT. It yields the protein CASSLIGGDTQYF. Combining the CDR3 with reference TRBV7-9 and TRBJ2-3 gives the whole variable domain DTGVSQNPRHKITKRGQNVTFRCDPISEHNRLYWYRQTLGQGPEFLTYFQNEAQLEKSRLLSDRFSAERPKGSFSTLEIQRTEQGDSAMYLCASSLIGGDTQYFGPGTRLTVL.

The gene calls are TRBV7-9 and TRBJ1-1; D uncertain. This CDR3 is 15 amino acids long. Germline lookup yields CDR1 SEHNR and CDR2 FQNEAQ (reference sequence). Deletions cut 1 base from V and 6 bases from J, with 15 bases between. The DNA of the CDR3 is TGTGCCAGCAGCTTAGTATTGGGCCCGAAGGCTGAAGCTTTCTTT. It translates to CASSLVLGPKAEAFF.

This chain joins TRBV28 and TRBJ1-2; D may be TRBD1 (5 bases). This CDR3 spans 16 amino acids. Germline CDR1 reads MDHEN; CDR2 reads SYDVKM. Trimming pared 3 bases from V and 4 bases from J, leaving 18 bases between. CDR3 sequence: CASSFQGGHSSYGYTF. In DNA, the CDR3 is TGTGCCAGCAGTTTCCAGGGAGGCCACTCATCCTATGGCTACACCTTC.

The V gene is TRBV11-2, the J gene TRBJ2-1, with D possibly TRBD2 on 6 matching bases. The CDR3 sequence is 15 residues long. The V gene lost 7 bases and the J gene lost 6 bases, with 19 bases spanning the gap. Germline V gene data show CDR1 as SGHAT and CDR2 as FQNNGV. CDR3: CASTTIQGLTNEQFF. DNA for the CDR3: TGTGCCAGCACCACAATCCAGGGACTTACCAATGAGCAGTTCTTC.

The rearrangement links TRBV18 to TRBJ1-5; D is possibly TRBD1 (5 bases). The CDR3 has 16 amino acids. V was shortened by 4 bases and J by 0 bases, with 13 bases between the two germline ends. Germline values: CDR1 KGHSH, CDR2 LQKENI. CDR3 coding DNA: TGTGCCAGCTCACGGGGGACCCTACCTAGCAATCAGCCCCAGCATTTT. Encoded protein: CASSRGTLPSNQPQHF.

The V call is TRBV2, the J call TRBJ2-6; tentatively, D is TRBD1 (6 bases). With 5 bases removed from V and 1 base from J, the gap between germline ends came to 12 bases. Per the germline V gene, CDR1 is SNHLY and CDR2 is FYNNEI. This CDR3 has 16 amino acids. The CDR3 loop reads CASSTGQGSGANVLTF. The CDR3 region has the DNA TGTGCCAGCAGTACAGGGCAGGGGTCTGGGGCCAACGTCCTGACTTTC.

The CDR3 protein is CASTNQGTNEKLFF. CDR3 nucleotides: TGTGCCAGCACCAACCAGGGGACTAATGAAAAACTGTTTTTT. This chain uses TRBV7-9 with TRBJ1-4, with D possibly TRBD1 on 6 matching bases. The germline CDR1 and CDR2 sequences are SEHNR and FQNEAQ (reference sequence). CDR3 size: 14 residues. The V end lost 7 bases, the J end lost 2 bases, and 11 bases lay between the germline ends.

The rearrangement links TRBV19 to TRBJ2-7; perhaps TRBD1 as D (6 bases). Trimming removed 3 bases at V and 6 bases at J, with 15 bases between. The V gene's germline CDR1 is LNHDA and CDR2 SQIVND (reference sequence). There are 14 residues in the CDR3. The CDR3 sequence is CASSIQGKGLEQYF. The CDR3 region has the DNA TGTGCCAGTAGTATCCAGGGGAAGGGGCTCGAGCAGTACTTC.

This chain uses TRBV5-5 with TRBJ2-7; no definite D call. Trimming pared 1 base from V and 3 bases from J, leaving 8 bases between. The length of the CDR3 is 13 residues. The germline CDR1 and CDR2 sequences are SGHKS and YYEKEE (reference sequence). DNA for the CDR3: TGTGCCAGCAGCTTGAGGCGGAGCTACGAGCAGTACTTC. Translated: CASSLRRSYEQYF. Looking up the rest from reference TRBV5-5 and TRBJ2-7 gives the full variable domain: DAGVTQSPTHLIKTRGQQVTLRCSPISGHKSVSWYQQVLGQGPQFIFQYYEKEERGRGNFPDRFSARQFPNYSSELNVNALLLGDSALYLCASSLRRSYEQYFGPGTRLTVT.

CDR3 in amino acids: CASSLTGVAATDTQYF. DNA for the CDR3: TGTGCCAGCAGCTTAACCGGGGTAGCGGCCACAGATACGCAGTATTTT. The chain has TRBV7-2 and TRBJ2-3; D may be TRBD2 (6 bases). The V end lost 2 bases, the J end lost 2 bases, and 14 bases lay between the germline ends. Germline V gene data show CDR1 as SGHTA and CDR2 as FQGNSA. This CDR3 is built from 16 residues.

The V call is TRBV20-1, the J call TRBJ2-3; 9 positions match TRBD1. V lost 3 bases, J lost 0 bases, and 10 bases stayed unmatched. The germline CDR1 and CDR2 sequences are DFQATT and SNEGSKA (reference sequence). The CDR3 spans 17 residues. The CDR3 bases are TGCAGTGCTAGTAGGACAGGGGTCCCCTCTAGCACAGATACGCAGTATTTT. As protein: CSASRTGVPSSTDTQYF.

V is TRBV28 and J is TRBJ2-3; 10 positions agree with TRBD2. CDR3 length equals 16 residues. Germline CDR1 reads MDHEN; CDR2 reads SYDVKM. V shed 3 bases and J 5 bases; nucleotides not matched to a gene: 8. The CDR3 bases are TGTGCCAGCAGTTTGCCCCTCAGCGGGAGGGAAGATACGCAGTATTTT. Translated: CASSLPLSGREDTQYF.

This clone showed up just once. CDR3: CASSESPQGAVNQPQHF. The CDR3 coding sequence is TGTGCCAGCAGTGAAAGCCCCCAGGGGGCAGTTAATCAGCCCCAGCATTTT. This chain connects TRBV6-1 to TRBJ1-5; 8 positions match TRBD1. Per germline, CDR1 MNHNS and CDR2 SASEGT. The CDR3 runs 17 residues. The J segment lost 4 bases and the V segment lost 2 bases, leaving 10 bases of the junction unmatched.

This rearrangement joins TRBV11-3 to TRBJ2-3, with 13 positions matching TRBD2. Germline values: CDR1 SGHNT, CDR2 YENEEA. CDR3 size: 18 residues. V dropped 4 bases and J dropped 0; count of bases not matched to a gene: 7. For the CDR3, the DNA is TGTGCCAGCAGCTCCGGGACTAGCGGGACTCCTAGCACAGATACGCAGTATTTT. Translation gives CASSSGTSGTPSTDTQYF.

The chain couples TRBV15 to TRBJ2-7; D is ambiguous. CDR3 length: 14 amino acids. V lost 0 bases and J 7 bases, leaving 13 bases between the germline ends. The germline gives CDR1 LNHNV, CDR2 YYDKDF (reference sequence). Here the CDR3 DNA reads TGTGCCACCAGCAGAGATTCAAGGGTTGTAGAGCAGTACTTC. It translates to CATSRDSRVVEQYF.

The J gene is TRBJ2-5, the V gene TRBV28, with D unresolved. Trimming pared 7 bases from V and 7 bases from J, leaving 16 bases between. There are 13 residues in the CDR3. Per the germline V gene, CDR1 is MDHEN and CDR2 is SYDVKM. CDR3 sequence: CASNLRWTGTQYF. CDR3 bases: TGTGCCAGCAACCTCAGGTGGACCGGGACCCAGTACTTC. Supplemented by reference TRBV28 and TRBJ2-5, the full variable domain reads DVKVTQSSRYLVKRTGEKVFLECVQDMDHENMFWYRQDPGLGLRLIYFSYDVKMKEKGDIPEGYSVSREKKERFSLILESASTNQTSMYLCASNLRWTGTQYFGPGTRLLVL.

CDR3 protein: CASSQAIGGGYTF. In DNA form, the CDR3 reads TGCGCCAGCAGCCAAGCCATTGGAGGTGGCTACACCTTC. The chain links TRBV4-3 to TRBJ1-2; D gene unclear. V shed 1 base and J shed 7 bases, with 10 bases lying between them. The CDR3 spans 13 residues. CDR1 and CDR2 from the germline V gene are LGHNA and YSLEER.